This TCR beta chain was sequenced in a study of regulatory T cells in long-lasting Graves disease. Researchers made TCR beta libraries by using iRepertoire HTBI primers and running Arm-PCR on CDR3 regions. A single record per CDR3 protein comes from TCRdb applying MiXCR to the multiplex PCR reads. The table includes 370,000 or so distinct CDR3 sequences, about a sixth detected once. Described time point: newly diagnosed GD, antithyroid drugs for less than 3 months. TCR sequences were obtained from RNA taken from PBMCs. A peripheral blood sample, about 9.4 milliliters in volume, was drawn into EDTA tubes. This clonotype has only a few counts. There are 12 residues in the CDR3. The germline V gene has CDR1 SNHLY and CDR2 FYNNEI. V dropped 6 bases and J dropped 9 bases, with 12 bases sitting between them. The same specimen was also included in a second study, on T cells in Graves' hyperthyroidism and ophthalmopathy. Per that paper: Not enrolled were patients with uncontrolled infection, other autoimmune disease, pregnancy or lactation.

The sample here was peripheral blood mononuclear cells (PBMCs), taken at new diagnosis, from a patient treated with antithyroid drugs. J is TRBJ1-5 and V is TRBV2; tentatively, D is TRBD1 (5 bases). This TCR was recovered from a woman aged 18-35 years with Graves disease. The CDR3 DNA reads as TGTGCCAGCAGGGAGGGGTGGAGGCCCCAGCATTTT. The encoded protein is CASREGWRPQHF.